A selection of T cell receptor beta chains follows, all from one sample in a study of blood T cell repertoires in COVID-19. Clones were sequenced by immunoSEQ multiplex PCR, and TCRdb holds only the in-frame ones, with some missing. In the table there are 150,000 to 200,000 clones, 80% to 90% of which are singletons. Specimen: peripheral blood. All receptors come from a woman between 65 and 79 years old with COVID-19, enrolled during active disease. Both conserved end residues are part of each CDR3. Fields, in order: D gene, clone size, V gene, J gene, CDR3 DNA, CDR3 protein. A D gene is named only where the DNA matches it firmly. Clone size is shown for a subset of rows, as once, few, many or a class of expanded clone.

>TRBD1|few|TRBV19|TRBJ1-3
TGTGCCAGTAGTACGGGACAGTTCTCTGGAAACACCATATATTTT
CASSTGQFSGNTIYF
>TRBD2|.|TRBV28|TRBJ2-7
TGTGCCAGCAGAGGAACGGGGACTAGCTACGAGCAGTACTTC
CASRGTGTSYEQYF
>.|.|TRBV19|TRBJ2-1
TGTGCCAGTAGTAGTGTTCAGGGCAATGAGCAGTTCTTC
CASSSVQGNEQFF
>TRBD1|.|TRBV5-1|TRBJ2-2
TGCGCCAGCAGCTCATCAGGGGGCGTCACCGGGGAGCTGTTTTTT
CASSSSGGVTGELFF
>.|.|TRBV12-3/TRBV12-4|TRBJ1-2
TGTGCCAGTACAGGGTCGACGGGCTACACCTTC
CASTGSTGYTF
>.|.|TRBV19|TRBJ2-5
TGTGCCAGTAGTCCAGAGATAGCGGCGCATTGGGCCCAGTACTTC
CASSPEIAAHWAQYF
>TRBD1|.|TRBV3-1/TRBV3-2|TRBJ1-2
TGTGCCAGCAGCCAGCTCGATGGGACAGGGGTGTACGGCTACACCTTC
CASSQLDGTGVYGYTF
>.|.|TRBV6-1|TRBJ2-3
TGTGCCAGCAGTGAAGGTAGCTCCACAGATACGCAGTATTTT
CASSEGSSTDTQYF
>.|.|TRBV28|TRBJ1-5
TGTGCCAGCAGTTTGTACGGGGTTTCGATCAATCAGCCCCAGCATTTT
CASSLYGVSINQPQHF
>TRBD1|.|TRBV19|TRBJ1-2
TGTGCCAGCAGGACAGGGGAGACCCATGGCTACACCTTC
CASRTGETHGYTF
>.|.|TRBV14|TRBJ2-1
TGTGCCAGCAGTCACGGGGAAGGGCGGTACTACAATGAGCAGTTCTTC
CASSHGEGRYYNEQFF
>TRBD1|.|TRBV6-5|TRBJ1-3
TGTGCCAGCCTTTCGACAGGGAGTGGAAACACCATATATTTT
CASLSTGSGNTIYF
>TRBD1|.|TRBV3-1/TRBV3-2|TRBJ1-2
TGTGCCAGCAGCCAAAGGTCGGGACAGGGAGTCGCTGGCTACACCTTC
CASSQRSGQGVAGYTF
>TRBD1|few|TRBV19|TRBJ1-5
TGTGCCAGTAGTATTGGGACAGGATCCTTTAAGGGCAATCAGCCCCAGCATTTT
CASSIGTGSFKGNQPQHF
>.|.|TRBV24-1|TRBJ2-7
TGTGCCACCAGTGCAAGGACAGCGGGAATTCACGAGCAGTACTTC
CATSARTAGIHEQYF
>.|.|TRBV6-5|TRBJ1-1
TGTGCCAGCAGTCGCACACGGGACACTGAAGCTTTCTTT
CASSRTRDTEAFF
>.|.|TRBV7-2|TRBJ1-6
TGTGCCAGCAGTTCTCAGGGGATTAATAATTCACCCCTCCACTTT
CASSSQGINNSPLHF
>.|few|TRBV19|TRBJ2-7
TGTGCCAGTAGTATCAGGGCAGTACCGACCGAATTGGGCCACGAGCAGTACTTC
CASSIRAVPTELGHEQYF
>.|.|TRBV11-2|TRBJ2-7
TGTGCCAGCAGCTTAGAGGCTTTCGAGCAGTACTTC
CASSLEAFEQYF
>.|.|TRBV5-6|TRBJ1-1
TGTGCCAGCACCAACGCTGCAGGTGCTGAAGCTTTCTTT
CASTNAAGAEAFF
>TRBD2|.|TRBV19|TRBJ2-2
TGTGCCAGTAGATTAGCGGGGATCGCGAACACCGGGGAGCTGTTTTTT
CASRLAGIANTGELFF
>TRBD1|few|TRBV11-1|TRBJ2-5
TGTGCCAGCAGCCCCAAACAGGGGTCCGGGGAAGAGACCCAGTACTTC
CASSPKQGSGEETQYF
>TRBD2|.|TRBV10-1|TRBJ2-7
TGCGCCAGCAGCGGGACTAGCGGGAGGATGTCCTACGAGCAGTACTTC
CASSGTSGRMSYEQYF
>.|.|TRBV21-1|TRBJ1-2
TGTGCCAGCAGGAAAAACTTACATGGCTACACCTTC
CASRKNLHGYTF